Each of the 22 T cell receptor beta chains below was sequenced from the same sample in a study of identical twins. TCRdb independently ran MiXCR on the 5' RACE reads; one entry per CDR3 protein. The sample lists some 500,000 distinct CDR3 sequences, approximately 15% occurring once. The sample was also reused in another study, on yellow fever vaccine responses in identical twins.

Specimen: CD4+ T cells sorted from blood. The receptors here all came from a woman between 18 and 29 years old in good health.

This clonotype showed up many times. The chain combines TRBV15 with TRBJ2-3; D might be TRBD1 (5 bases). This CDR3 has 14 amino acids. Trimming left V 6 bases short and J 2 bases short, with 12 bases between. The germline gives CDR1 LNHNV, CDR2 YYDKDF (reference sequence). The CDR3 loop is CATSARVNTDTQYF. CDR3 DNA sequence: TGTGCCACCAGTGCCAGGGTTAACACAGATACGCAGTATTTT. Variable domain in full (rest from reference TRBV15 and TRBJ2-3): DAMVIQNPRYQVTQFGKPVTLSCSQTLNHNVMYWYQQKSSQAPKLLFHYYDKDFNNEADTPDNFQSRRPNTSFCFLDIRSPGLGDTAMYLCATSARVNTDTQYFGPGTRLTVL.

The J gene is TRBJ1-6, the V gene TRBV6-1; D perhaps matches TRBD1 (5 bases). This CDR3 has 17 amino acids. Germline CDR1 MNHNS, CDR2 SASEGT. Deletions cut 7 bases from V and 7 bases from J, with 23 bases between. The CDR3 loop reads CASTRQVRRTQNSPLHF. The CDR3 coding sequence is TGTGCCAGCACTCGACAAGTCCGGAGGACACAGAATTCACCCCTCCACTTT.

The chain carries TRBV20-1 and TRBJ2-7, with no clear D. V was cut by 5 bases and J by 3 bases, with 17 bases left in between. Per germline, CDR1 DFQATT and CDR2 SNEGSKA (reference sequence). The CDR3 covers 14 residues. The CDR3 protein is CSAQTSRGNYEQYF. CDR3 DNA: TGCAGTGCTCAAACCTCCCGTGGTAACTACGAGCAGTACTTC.

V usage is TRBV5-1 and J usage is TRBJ2-3, with D tentatively TRBD1 (6 bases). V was clipped by 4 bases and J by 2 bases, with 26 bases between them. The CDR3 has 19 amino acids. Germline V gene sequence: CDR1 SGHRS, CDR2 YFSETQ. CDR3: CASSQRTAKGSFPTDTQYF. The CDR3 region has the DNA TGCGCCAGCAGCCAGCGGACAGCGAAAGGTTCTTTTCCCACAGATACGCAGTATTTT.

J is TRBJ2-1 and V is TRBV7-3; TRBD2 matches 11 bases. Germline V gives CDR1 SGHTA, CDR2 FQGTGA. The CDR3 length is 14 residues. J gave up 4 bases and V 9 bases, and 5 bases lay outside the gene matches. The CDR3 loop reads CASSGGAAYNEQFF. The CDR3 DNA sequence: TGTGCCAGTAGCGGGGGGGCGGCATACAATGAGCAGTTCTTC.

At least ten counts were recorded for this clonotype. CDR3 amino acids: CASSHPRGGTSGRYFNEQFF. As DNA, the CDR3 is TGCGCCAGCAGCCACCCGCGGGGGGGGACTAGCGGGAGATATTTTAATGAGCAGTTCTTC. The chain has TRBV4-1 and TRBJ2-1; 14 bases agree with TRBD2. CDR3 length equals 20 residues. Trimming at V came to 3 bases and at J to 7 bases, leaving 17 bases not matched to a gene. Germline values: CDR1 MGHRA, CDR2 YSYEKL.

This clonotype was recorded at least ten times. This chain links TRBV12-3 or TRBV12-4 with TRBJ2-7, with 10 nucleotides matching TRBD1. V lost 5 bases, J lost 5 bases, and 6 bases stayed unmatched. The CDR3 spans 14 residues. This CDR3 reads CASSPTGGGNEQYF. The CDR3 coding sequence is TGTGCCAGCAGTCCGACAGGGGGCGGGAACGAGCAGTACTTC.

The gene calls are TRBV5-1 and TRBJ2-3; 10 bases match TRBD2. Trimming removed 6 bases from V and 5 bases from J; junction bases left unmatched: 6. CDR1 is SGHRS, CDR2 YFSETQ, per germline. The length of the CDR3 is 14 residues. The CDR3 is CASTLAGGRDTQYF. In DNA form, the CDR3 reads TGCGCCAGCACATTAGCGGGGGGAAGAGATACGCAGTATTTT. Full variable domain (remainder filled in from reference TRBV5-1 and TRBJ2-3): KAGVTQTPRYLIKTRGQQVTLSCSPISGHRSVSWYQQTPGQGLQFLFEYFSETQRNKGNFPGRFSGRQFSNSRSEMNVSTLELGDSALYLCASTLAGGRDTQYFGPGTRLTVL.

This clonotype was recorded many times. The rearrangement links TRBV6-5 to TRBJ1-1; TRBD1 agrees at 9 bases. Germline V gene sequence: CDR1 MNHEY, CDR2 SVGAGI. The CDR3 sequence is 17 residues long. J gave up 0 bases and V 5 bases, and 10 bases lay outside the gene matches. DNA for the CDR3: TGTGCCAGCAGTAACATTTTACAGGGGGCGATGAACACTGAAGCTTTCTTT. This gives the protein CASSNILQGAMNTEAFF.

The chain uses TRBV10-3 and TRBJ2-1, with 8 bases matching TRBD2. This CDR3 comprises 14 residues. Per germline, CDR1 ENHRY and CDR2 SYGVKD. The junction had 2 bases not matched to a gene; V was cut back by 3 bases and J by 4 bases. The CDR3 DNA reads TGTGCCATCAGTGAAGAGCGGGAGTACAATGAGCAGTTCTTC. Translation: CAISEEREYNEQFF.

Only a few counts were recorded for this clonotype. The chain combines TRBV6-5 with TRBJ2-2; D remains ambiguous. The V and J ends lost 0 bases and 0 bases respectively, with 5 bases between them. Germline V gene data show CDR1 as MNHEY and CDR2 as SVGAGI. This CDR3 has 15 residues. The CDR3: CASSYSPANTGELFF. For the CDR3, the DNA is TGTGCCAGCAGTTACTCGCCCGCGAACACCGGGGAGCTGTTTTTT.

This clonotype was seen more than once but under ten times. The rearrangement uses TRBV29-1 and TRBJ2-7; D possibly uses TRBD1 or TRBD2 (5 bases each). The germline V and J ends were trimmed by 7 bases and 2 bases, with 15 bases remaining between them. CDR1 is SQVTM and CDR2 is ANQGSEA in the germline V gene. This CDR3 is built from 13 residues. The CDR3 here is CSGIRDGTYEQYF. DNA of the CDR3: TGCAGCGGGATCCGGGACGGGACCTACGAGCAGTACTTC.

The sample holds many counts of this clonotype. The rearrangement joins TRBV10-1 to TRBJ2-5; 8 nucleotides match TRBD1. Germline lookup yields CDR1 WNHNN and CDR2 SYGVQD (reference sequence). The CDR3 is 15 amino acids. The V gene end was trimmed by 2 bases and the J gene end by 4 bases; junction bases not matched to a gene: 6. CDR3 sequence reads: CASSEDITGGETQYF. In DNA, the CDR3 is TGCGCCAGCAGTGAGGACATAACAGGGGGAGAGACCCAGTACTTC.

V is TRBV11-2 and J is TRBJ2-5; 9 bases are shared with TRBD2. This CDR3 is 16 amino acids long. Germline V gene data show CDR1 as SGHAT and CDR2 as FQNNGV. Trimming cost V 2 bases and J 5 bases; bases outside gene matches: 9. DNA for the CDR3: TGTGCCAGCAGCTTAATAGGCGGGAGGGTGAGGGAGACCCAGTACTTC. It is translated as CASSLIGGRVRETQYF.

This clonotype appeared once. The chain links TRBV7-8 to TRBJ2-2; either TRBD1 or TRBD2 may fit D (5 bases each). The CDR3 sequence is 17 residues long. Germline V gives CDR1 SGHVS, CDR2 FQNEAQ. Trimming removed 6 bases from V and 1 base from J, with 18 bases in between. CDR3 residues: CASRQLRPGRNTGELFF. The CDR3 bases are TGTGCCAGCAGACAACTGCGGCCAGGGAGGAACACCGGGGAGCTGTTTTTT.

This clonotype was seen at least ten times. The chain employs TRBV5-6 and TRBJ1-2; 9 nucleotides match TRBD1. From germline, CDR1 is SGHDT and CDR2 YYEEEE. J lost 4 bases, V lost 5 bases, and 12 bases had no gene match. This CDR3 has 16 amino acids. Here the CDR3 reads CASRQQAGQGIYGYTF. Written as DNA, the CDR3 is TGTGCCAGCAGACAACAAGCGGGACAGGGAATCTATGGCTACACCTTC.

The rearrangement uses TRBV28 and TRBJ2-7, with 9 bases lining up with TRBD1. The CDR3 extends over 13 amino acids. Per germline, CDR1 MDHEN and CDR2 SYDVKM. V dropped 9 bases and J dropped 0; count of bases not matched to a gene: 3. The CDR3 DNA sequence: TGTGCCAGTGGGACAGGGCTCTCCTACGAGCAGTACTTC. This sequence encodes CASGTGLSYEQYF.

This sequence joins TRBV12-3 or TRBV12-4 and TRBJ2-7; D perhaps matches TRBD2 (5 bases). This CDR3 is built from 12 residues. The germline V and J ends were trimmed by 6 bases and 6 bases, with 12 bases remaining between them. Here the CDR3 DNA reads TGTGCCAGCAGCAAACTAGGAGGCGAGCAGTACTTC. Its translation is CASSKLGGEQYF.

Remarks on this clonotype: A much more abundant neighbour one base away suggests this may be a read error. This sequence joins TRBV12-3 or TRBV12-4 and TRBJ2-5, with a tentative D call TRBD2 (5 bases). Trimming stripped 6 bases from V and 7 bases from J, with 18 bases between. CDR3 length equals 14 residues. The CDR3, as DNA: TGTGCCAGCAGCCCCCTTCCCAAGGCGGGGACCCAGTACTTC. Residues: CASSPLPKAGTQYF.

The rearrangement joins TRBV7-2 to TRBJ2-2; TRBD2 aligns across 8 bases. Germline V gives CDR1 SGHTA, CDR2 FQGNSA. The CDR3 runs to 17 residues. Trimming took 8 bases from V and 2 from J; bases not matched to a gene: 13. CDR3 DNA sequence: TGTGCCAGCCTATCGGGGGGCGGGGGGTATAACACCGGGGAGCTGTTTTTT. The encoded protein is CASLSGGGGYNTGELFF.

This chain uses TRBV6-5 with TRBJ2-5; D is uncertain. Germline V gene lookup returns CDR1 MNHEY and CDR2 SVGAGI. Trimming removed 0 bases from V and 2 bases from J, with 7 bases in between. This CDR3 is built from 14 residues. CDR3 sequence reads: CASSYSGGQETQYF. CDR3 coding DNA: TGTGCCAGCAGTTACTCAGGTGGTCAAGAGACCCAGTACTTC.

The chain joins TRBV3-1 to TRBJ2-7; 12 bases are shared with TRBD2. The CDR3 length is 17 residues. Trimming at V came to 0 bases and at J to 4 bases, leaving 7 bases not matched to a gene. Germline CDR1 reads LGHDT; CDR2 reads YNNKEL (reference sequence). The CDR3 DNA reads TGTGCCAGCAGCCAAGATGGACTAGCGGGAAGTGTATACGAGCAGTACTTC. It codes for CASSQDGLAGSVYEQYF.